These 25 T cell receptor beta chains were sequenced from one sample in a study of molecular identifiers for immune sequencing clone quantification. One entry per CDR3 protein results from TCRdb running MiXCR on the PCR reads. The top ten clones hold more than 0.75% of a sample with tens of thousands of distinct CDR3 sequences, nearly 25% of them seen once. Sequences were obtained from naive CD8+ T cells from blood, with Jurkat cell RNA spiked in. Subset specified: FACS-sorted CD8+CD4-CCR7+CD45RA+ naive T cells. The source of these receptors is a human donor in good health. Some libraries in this study had Jurkat cell RNA spiked in.

This clonotype turned up a few times. The gene calls are TRBV6-1 and TRBJ2-7; 8 bases fit TRBD1. The V gene end was trimmed by 8 bases and the J gene end by 2 bases; junction bases not matched to a gene: 11. Germline V gene sequence: CDR1 MNHNS, CDR2 SASEGT. CDR3 size: 15 residues. The CDR3 loop reads CASQIGTGPTYEQYF. DNA of the CDR3: TGTGCCAGCCAAATCGGGACAGGACCTACCTACGAGCAGTACTTC.

In its sample, this clonotype was seen a few times. This sequence joins TRBV19 and TRBJ1-1; perhaps TRBD1 as D (5 bases). The germline V gene has CDR1 LNHDA and CDR2 SQIVND (reference sequence). Trimming cost V 3 bases and J 4 bases, with 12 bases left between them. The CDR3 is made up of 14 amino acids. The CDR3 spells CASSIGGVITEAFF. CDR3 sequence (DNA): TGTGCCAGTAGTATCGGAGGGGTGATCACTGAAGCTTTCTTT. Variable domain in full (rest from reference TRBV19 and TRBJ1-1): DGGITQSPKYLFRKEGQNVTLSCEQNLNHDAMYWYRQDPGQGLRLIYYSQIVNDFQKGDIAEGYSVSREKKESFPLTVTSAQKNPTAFYLCASSIGGVITEAFFGQGTRLTVV.

In regard to this clonotype: Possible read error: a much larger clone is one base away. The chain is built from TRBV4-3 and TRBJ2-4; D gene ambiguous. CDR1 is LGHNA and CDR2 is YSLEER in the germline V gene. The CDR3 contains 15 residues. Trimming removed 1 base from V and 6 bases from J, with 13 bases in between. The DNA of the CDR3 is TGCGCCAGCAGCCAAGTAATTTCCGAGCTAAACATTCAGTACTTC. The encoded protein is CASSQVISELNIQYF.

This clonotype was recorded many times. The chain uses TRBV20-1 and TRBJ2-5; D is perhaps TRBD1 (7 bases). The germline V gene encodes CDR1 DFQATT and CDR2 SNEGSKA (reference sequence). Trimming removed 3 bases from V and 3 bases from J, with 11 bases in between. This CDR3 contains 13 residues. The CDR3 spells CSARRDSEETQYF. DNA for the CDR3: TGCAGTGCTAGGCGGGACAGCGAAGAGACCCAGTACTTC.

This clonotype appeared a single time. A much bigger clone sits one base away, suggesting this may be a read error. CDR3 in DNA: TGTGCCATCATCAGACAGGGGTCCCCAGATACGCAGTATTTT. Residues: CAIIRQGSPDTQYF. The chain links TRBV12-3 or TRBV12-4 to TRBJ2-3; 8 nucleotides line up with TRBD1. This CDR3 has 14 residues. Trimming at V came to 10 bases and at J to 4 bases, leaving 10 bases not matched to a gene.

V and J are TRBV6-2 or TRBV6-3 and TRBJ2-3; 7 bases line up with TRBD2. V dropped 6 bases and J dropped 2; count of bases not matched to a gene: 11. CDR1 and CDR2 (germline): MNHEY, SVGEGT. The CDR3 has 16 amino acids. CDR3 loop: CASSFIDGGTTDTQYF. CDR3 coding DNA: TGTGCCAGCAGCTTTATTGACGGGGGGACCACAGATACGCAGTATTTT.

This clonotype was seen at least ten times. V gene TRBV19 combines with J gene TRBJ2-2; D not resolved. V was shortened by 3 bases and J by 3 bases, with 11 bases between the two germline ends. The CDR3 has 15 amino acids. CDR1 is LNHDA and CDR2 is SQIVND in the germline V gene (reference sequence). CDR3 sequence (DNA): TGTGCCAGTAGTATTGGTCTCTTACACACCGGGGAGCTGTTTTTT. Amino acids: CASSIGLLHTGELFF.

Concerning this clonotype: A single base separates this from a much larger clone, so it may be a read error. This chain joins TRBV11-2 and TRBJ2-7; D unresolved. Germline V gene data show CDR1 as SGHAT and CDR2 as FQNNGV. The CDR3 is 12 amino acids. The CDR3 protein is CAGSLVGYEQYF. CDR3 nucleotides: TGTGCCGGCAGCTTAGTTGGTTACGAGCAGTACTTC.

This clonotype was detected ten times or more. V gene TRBV5-3 combines with J gene TRBJ2-7, with D uncertain. TRBV5-3 is recorded as an ORF, its role being uncertain. The CDR3 consists of 12 residues. Trimming left V 8 bases short and J 10 bases short, with 19 bases between. CDR3 in DNA: TGTGCCAGCTCTCTCGAGACTGGGGAACAGTACTTC. Translation gives CASSLETGEQYF.

The rearrangement uses TRBV7-6 and TRBJ1-1; TRBD1 matches at 7 bases. The junction had 8 bases not matched to a gene; V was cut back by 5 bases and J by 2 bases. The CDR3 loop spans 15 amino acids. Germline values: CDR1 SGHVS, CDR2 FNYEAQ. CDR3 bases: TGTGCCAGCAGCAATACGGGACAGTTAAACACTGAAGCTTTCTTT. Protein: CASSNTGQLNTEAFF.

The rearrangement joins TRBV12-3 or TRBV12-4 to TRBJ1-1, with unresolved D. The CDR3 length is 13 residues. V dropped 6 bases and J dropped 8 bases, with 16 bases sitting between them. The CDR3 region is CASSPPLGLEAFF. The CDR3 nucleotides are TGTGCCAGCAGCCCCCCCCTGGGGTTGGAAGCTTTCTTT.

Regarding this clonotype: Possible read error: a much larger clone is one base away. The chain employs TRBV5-6 and TRBJ2-7; D may be TRBD2 (6 bases). Germline loops: CDR1 SGHDT, CDR2 YYEEEE. The V gene lost 3 bases and the J gene lost 3 bases, with 13 bases spanning the gap. The CDR3 loop spans 14 amino acids. CDR3: CASSWGLVRYEQYF. The CDR3 coding sequence is TGTGCCAGCAGCTGGGGACTTGTTCGCTACGAGCAGTACTTC.

This clonotype came up many times. The chain joins TRBV7-9 to TRBJ1-1; no reliable D call. Trimming shortened V by 3 bases and J by 0 bases, and 8 bases separated the two germline ends. The CDR3 runs 14 residues. Germline V gene lookup returns CDR1 SEHNR and CDR2 FQNEAQ (reference sequence). The CDR3 DNA follows: TGTGCCAGCAGCTTCGTCTTTTTGAACACTGAAGCTTTCTTT. Translating it yields CASSFVFLNTEAFF. Using reference TRBV7-9 and TRBJ1-1 for the parts outside the CDR3, the full variable domain is DTGVSQNPRHKITKRGQNVTFRCDPISEHNRLYWYRQTLGQGPEFLTYFQNEAQLEKSRLLSDRFSAERPKGSFSTLEIQRTEQGDSAMYLCASSFVFLNTEAFFGQGTRLTVV.

In regard to this clonotype: The CDR3 ends on some other residue instead of the conserved phenylalanine or tryptophan, so this is likely a read error. The rearrangement uses TRBV19 and TRBJ1-1; 7 nucleotides align to TRBD1. The V and J ends lost 9 bases and 4 bases, in that order; junction bases with no gene match: 5. This CDR3 contains 12 residues. Germline CDR1 is LNHDA and CDR2 is SQIVND (reference sequence). This CDR3 is CASRQGATEAFL. In DNA, the CDR3 is TGTGCCAGCCGACAGGGTGCCACTGAAGCTTTCCTT.

At least ten counts were recorded for this clonotype. The gene calls are TRBV12-3 or TRBV12-4 and TRBJ2-3; 8 bases map to TRBD2. The CDR3 extends over 14 amino acids. Trimming removed 10 bases from V and 0 bases from J; junction bases left unmatched: 6. CDR3 sequence: CATSGGGSTDTQYF. CDR3 DNA: TGTGCCACCTCCGGGGGGGGCAGCACAGATACGCAGTATTTT.

This clonotype was counted many times. This rearrangement joins TRBV4-3 to TRBJ1-1; D gene uncertain. V lost 3 bases, J lost 1 base, and 18 bases lay in between. The CDR3 is made up of 17 amino acids. Germline V gene data show CDR1 as LGHNA and CDR2 as YSLEER. The CDR3 loop is CASSQSLGGSGNTEAFF. The CDR3, as DNA: TGCGCCAGCAGCCAGTCACTAGGAGGGTCTGGGAACACTGAAGCTTTCTTT.

This clonotype was seen at least ten times. The chain joins TRBV5-4 to TRBJ1-2, with 8 bases fitting TRBD1. Per the germline V gene, CDR1 is SGHNT and CDR2 is YYREEE (reference sequence). Losses at the gene ends were 0 bases for V and 6 bases for J; bases not matched to a gene: 1. The CDR3 totals 13 residues. CDR3 residues: CASSLETGDGYTF. The CDR3 DNA follows: TGTGCCAGCAGCTTGGAGACAGGGGATGGCTACACCTTC.

By share, this clonotype counts as medium-sized. Here the CDR3 DNA reads TGTGCCAGCAGTATTCTAGCGGGAGCCGGGGAGCTGTTTTTT. Its translation: CASSILAGAGELFF. The chain combines TRBV28 with TRBJ2-2; TRBD2 aligns across 10 bases. The germline V gene has CDR1 MDHEN and CDR2 SYDVKM. The CDR3 is made up of 14 amino acids. The J segment lost 6 bases and the V segment lost 5 bases, leaving 3 bases of the junction unmatched.

The sample holds many counts of this clonotype. This rearrangement joins TRBV13 to TRBJ1-1, with a weak D call TRBD1 (6 bases). Trimming took off 4 bases at V and 0 bases at J, with 15 bases between the two ends. Germline V gives CDR1 PRHDT, CDR2 FYEKMQ (reference sequence). The CDR3 extends over 16 amino acids. As DNA, the CDR3 is TGTGCCAGCAGCTATAGGACAGTTCTCATGAACACTGAAGCTTTCTTT. As protein: CASSYRTVLMNTEAFF.

In the case of this clonotype: A read error is possible here, since a much larger clone lies one base away. This chain links TRBV28 with TRBJ2-3, with D perhaps being TRBD1 or TRBD2 (6 bases each). There are 17 residues in the CDR3. Trimming left V 5 bases short and J 4 bases short, with 22 bases between. The germline gives CDR1 MDHEN, CDR2 SYDVKM. The DNA for the CDR3 is TGTGCCAGCAGTCGGGACTTCGGGGGCTGGAGCTCAGATACGCAGTATTTT. Translation: CASSRDFGGWSSDTQYF.

Concerning this clonotype itself: A junction boundary mismatches the germline segment, possibly from a read error. The chain links TRBV29-1 to TRBJ2-2; D is perhaps TRBD1 (6 bases). CDR3 length equals 15 residues. In germline, CDR1 is SQVTM, CDR2 ANQGSEA. DNA of the CDR3: TGCAGCGTTATCCCTGGACAGACGAACACCGGGGAGCCGATTTTT. It translates to CSVIPGQTNTGEPIF.

This clonotype was picked up many times. The chain joins TRBV20-1 to TRBJ2-2, with 9 bases matching TRBD1. Trimming cost V 0 bases and J 1 base; bases outside gene matches: 3. This CDR3 contains 16 residues. Germline-derived CDR1 and CDR2 are DFQATT and SNEGSKA (reference sequence). CDR3 loop: CSARDRDRENTGELFF. The CDR3 DNA is TGCAGTGCTAGAGACCGGGACAGGGAGAACACCGGGGAGCTGTTTTTT.

This sequence joins TRBV7-8 and TRBJ2-7; possibly TRBD1 or TRBD2 for D (5 bases each). The germline gives CDR1 SGHVS, CDR2 FQNEAQ. Trimming removed 3 bases from V and 10 bases from J, with 16 bases in between. The CDR3 totals 13 residues. The CDR3 loop is CASSFGGDGEQYF. The CDR3 DNA sequence: TGTGCCAGCAGCTTCGGTGGGGACGGAGAACAGTACTTC.

Worth noting for this clonotype: This may come from a read error, since a much larger clone is one base off. The V and J genes are TRBV12-3 or TRBV12-4 and TRBJ1-2; no clear D. CDR3 length: 13 amino acids. Trimming stripped 9 bases from V and 3 bases from J, with 14 bases between. CDR3: CASRTNVDYGYTF. In DNA, the CDR3 is TGTGCCAGTCGGACGAACGTGGACTATGGCTACACCTTC.

With regard to this clonotype: Just one base apart from a much larger clone, this may be a read error. The chain is built from TRBV28 and TRBJ2-7, with 7 bases fitting TRBD1. Trimming at V came to 10 bases and at J to 2 bases, leaving 17 bases not matched to a gene. There are 16 residues in the CDR3. Germline CDR1 reads MDHEN; CDR2 reads SYDVKM. CDR3 protein: CAISTGGTAITYEQYF. CDR3 DNA: TGTGCCATCAGCACCGGTGGGACAGCAATAACCTACGAGCAGTACTTC.